This T cell receptor (beta chain) was captured by sequencing in a study of CD8 T cells in ankylosing spondylitis. Whole-study results and caveats: Reactive arthritis synovial fluid and blood were previously reported to contain some motif variants. It was reported that disease-linked clones were significantly enriched in matched ankylosing spondylitis synovial fluid. Researchers report that disease-linked clones proved CD8+ and relatively rare in peripheral blood.

MiXCR, run by TCRdb on the 5' RACE reads, gives a single entry per CDR3 protein. The sample gives some 120,000 distinct CDR3 sequences, about 13% of which show up once; roughly 3% is in the top ten. V was clipped by 10 bases and J by 14 bases; unmatched bases: 10. The CDR3 covers 11 residues. Germline values: CDR1 MNHEY, CDR2 SVGAGI. This clonotype was detected many times. The antigen is unknown. The J gene is TRBJ2-3, the V gene TRBV6-5; the match to TRBD1 covers 9 bases. Sequenced: blood, either unsorted or a sorted T cell fraction (not recorded which). The TCR sequence derives from a female donor with ankylosing spondylitis or in good health (not recorded which). This chain's CDR3 is CAIGGGTGMYF. The CDR3 DNA follows: TGTGCCATCGGAGGAGGGACAGGGATGTATTTT.